The 9 T cell receptor beta chains given below trace back to one sample, sequenced in a study of T cells after yellow fever vaccination (dated by TCRdb to about 2019). Reading the label with the study, this specimen's treatment or condition is: live attenuated yellow fever vaccine strain. Library generation was performed with 5' RACE. These reads were obtained on an Illumina HiSeq 2500. TCRdb's own reprocessing of the public reads used fastp at Q25 and MiXCR and kept productive beta chains. A single entry per CDR3 protein holds the most common genes and DNA from its merged rows. For this sample the table gives 510,000 or so distinct CDR3 sequences, of which about 19% were detected only once. The top ten clones comprise 13% to 15% of the sample. The sample consisted of PBMCs, taken 15 days after the yellow fever booster vaccination. These TCRs come from a man younger than 40 who received the YFV17D yellow fever vaccine.

Ten or more counts support this clonotype. The chain combines TRBV5-1 with TRBJ1-1, with D hard to call. The CDR3 sequence is 12 residues long. Trimming pared 0 bases from V and 5 bases from J, leaving 5 bases between. The germline V gene has CDR1 SGHRS and CDR2 YFSETQ. The CDR3, as DNA: TGCGCCAGCAGCTTGGGGTGGACTGAAGCTTTCTTT. This encodes CASSLGWTEAFF.

The J gene is TRBJ2-7, the V gene TRBV20-1, with TRBD2 as a possible D gene (6 bases). This CDR3 comprises 15 residues. With 1 base removed from V and 5 bases from J, the gap between germline ends came to 18 bases. Germline values: CDR1 DFQATT, CDR2 SNEGSKA (reference sequence). This chain's CDR3 is CSARVGGGMGHEQYF. In nucleotides, the CDR3 is TGCAGTGCTAGAGTCGGGGGAGGAATGGGCCACGAGCAGTACTTC.

This chain joins TRBV19 and TRBJ2-5; D not resolved. The V and J ends lost 2 bases and 1 base respectively, with 11 bases between them. Germline CDR1 reads LNHDA; CDR2 reads SQIVND (reference sequence). This CDR3 spans 15 amino acids. The CDR3 loop reads CASSIWGAAQETQYF. The CDR3 DNA sequence: TGTGCCAGTAGTATATGGGGTGCGGCCCAAGAGACCCAGTACTTC.

The chain combines TRBV20-1 with TRBJ2-5; 7 nucleotides agree with TRBD2. The V gene's germline CDR1 is DFQATT and CDR2 SNEGSKA (reference sequence). The length of the CDR3 is 13 residues. Losses at the gene ends were 5 bases for V and 4 bases for J; bases not matched to a gene: 7. CDR3 sequence reads: CSALSGTLETQYF. CDR3 DNA: TGCAGTGCTCTAAGCGGGACCTTAGAGACCCAGTACTTC.

This clonotype was counted only a few times. A single base separates this from a much larger clone, so it may be a read error. V and J are TRBV2 and TRBJ2-1; 7 nucleotides align to TRBD2. Germline assignment: CDR1 SNHLY and CDR2 FYNNEI. With V trimmed by 5 bases and J by 6 bases, 1 base remained unmatched. CDR3 length: 12 amino acids. The CDR3 here is CASSSSGNEQFF. The CDR3 coding sequence is TGTGCCAGCAGTTCTAGCGGCAATGAGCAGTTCTTC.

This clonotype came up a few times. This chain uses TRBV7-2 with TRBJ1-1; the D is unclear. Germline CDR1 is SGHTA and CDR2 is FQGNSA. Deletions cut 0 bases from V and 11 bases from J, with 13 bases between. CDR3 length: 13 amino acids. The CDR3 loop is CASSLADRKGAFF. The CDR3 DNA sequence: TGTGCCAGCAGCTTAGCGGATCGTAAAGGGGCTTTCTTT.

The V call is TRBV7-8, the J call TRBJ2-7; D perhaps matches TRBD2 (5 bases). The CDR3 spans 14 residues. Germline values: CDR1 SGHVS, CDR2 FQNEAQ. Trimming took 5 bases from V and 2 from J, leaving 13 bases between them. CDR3 DNA: TGTGCCAGCAGCCCCTACCTCGGGGCCTACGAGCAGTACTTC. Translating it yields CASSPYLGAYEQYF. Full variable domain (outside the CDR3, taken from reference TRBV7-8 and TRBJ2-7): GAGVSQSPRYKVAKRGQDVALRCDPISGHVSLFWYQQALGQGPEFLTYFQNEAQLDKSGLPSDRFFAERPEGSVSTLKIQRTQQEDSAVYLCASSPYLGAYEQYFGPGTRLTVT.

V gene TRBV23-1 combines with J gene TRBJ2-7, with TRBD1 identical over 7 bases. Being an ORF, TRBV23-1 has a function that is uncertain. V dropped 2 bases and J dropped 2; count of bases not matched to a gene: 12. The CDR3 is 17 residues long. The CDR3 DNA is TGCGCCAGCAGTCAAAAGGGAGACGGGACAGAAGCCTACGAGCAGTACTTC. Its protein product is CASSQKGDGTEAYEQYF.

This chain links TRBV20-1 with TRBJ2-5; TRBD1 is a possible D gene (6 bases). Germline CDR1 is DFQATT and CDR2 is SNEGSKA (reference sequence). The CDR3 spans 14 residues. V shed 5 bases and J shed 1 base, with 14 bases lying between them. The CDR3 sequence is CSADTLTGQETQYF. CDR3 in DNA: TGCAGTGCTGACACCTTGACAGGCCAAGAGACCCAGTACTTC.